A single TCR beta chain is shown here with its context. The antigen is undetermined. Naive-designated CD8 cells lacked CD45RO, were positively enriched for CCR7, and omitted terminally differentiated effector memory CD45RA+ cells. None of the donors, who were healthy HIV-negative adults, had recently had acute infections or vaccinations. Profiling relied on immunoSEQ multiplex PCR, and the TCRdb table lists in-frame clones only, not all of them. Among around 1.9 million clones listed, 90% to 95% were seen once. Between the trimmed V and J ends, which lost 4 bases and 2 bases, there was a span of 21 bases. The CDR3 sequence is 17 residues long. Germline loops: CDR1 MNHEY, CDR2 SMNVEV (reference sequence). This entry belongs to a study of shared clonotypes between healthy human individuals. About the research overall: Plates per donor: three CD4 naive, three CD4 memory, two CD8 naive, one CD8 memory.

General study results and limits: Sampling covered nothing but blood. Tissue TCR repertoires likely differ from those found in blood. Genetic and exposure-history diversity was limited by the few donors.

V and J are TRBV27 and TRBJ2-7, with D possibly being TRBD2 (5 bases). Sequencing used naive CD8+ T cells from PBMCs. The clonotype originates from a man younger than 35 in good health. Some clones in this sample may be carry-over from other donors' samples. Here the CDR3 DNA reads TGTGCCAGCAGTTCCCATTTTGAGGGCGTAAGTACCTACGAGCAGTACTTC. This gives the protein CASSSHFEGVSTYEQYF.